Listed below are T cell receptor beta chains from one sample, sequenced in a study of cytotoxic CD8 clonotypes in ibrutinib-treated CLL. Method: immunoSEQ multiplex PCR; TCRdb's copy keeps in-frame clones and lacks some. Among roughly 300,000 clones, 60% to 80% were seen once, and the ten largest hold roughly 5.7%. Sequenced material: PBMCs, taken at disease progression, from a patient treated with ibrutinib. These TCRs come from a human donor with chronic lymphocytic leukemia. Each CDR3 is given with its conserved first and last residue. Fields, in order: V gene, clone size, J gene, D gene, CDR3 protein, CDR3 DNA. D genes are given only for firm matches. The size entry is marked missing in some rows and otherwise reads once, few, many or a size class.

TRBV28	NA	TRBJ1-3	NA	CAITGGNTIYF	TGTGCCATAACGGGTGGAAACACCATATATTTT
TRBV27	NA	TRBJ2-3	TRBD2	CASSSPRGLASTDTQYF	TGTGCCAGCAGTTCCCCTAGGGGACTAGCGAGCACAGATACGCAGTATTTT
TRBV28	NA	TRBJ2-1	TRBD1	CASSLGVGQGIGLYNEQFF	TGTGCCAGCAGCTTAGGCGTGGGACAGGGGATCGGGCTCTACAATGAGCAGTTCTTC
TRBV10-1	few	TRBJ2-1	NA	CASSRYSNEQFF	TGCGCCAGCAGTAGGTACAGCAATGAGCAGTTCTTC
TRBV6-6	NA	TRBJ1-3	NA	CASSWTPGSGNTIYF	TGTGCCAGCAGTTGGACTCCGGGCTCTGGAAACACCATATATTTT
TRBV10-2	NA	TRBJ2-6	NA	CASGRSGANVLTF	TGCGCCAGCGGTCGCTCTGGGGCCAACGTCCTGACTTTC
TRBV10-3	NA	TRBJ2-1	NA	CAISEPNRGSYEQFF	TGTGCCATCAGTGAGCCGAATCGTGGGTCATATGAGCAGTTCTTC
TRBV7-8	NA	TRBJ2-1	NA	CASSHGRDEQFF	TGTGCCAGCAGCCACGGCCGGGATGAGCAGTTCTTC
TRBV28	NA	TRBJ2-3	TRBD1	CASSPTGDVTDTQYF	TGTGCCAGCTCGCCAACAGGGGACGTCACAGATACGCAGTATTTT
TRBV2	NA	TRBJ2-5	TRBD2	CASRSNGLVETQYF	TGTGCCAGCAGATCAAACGGACTAGTAGAGACCCAGTACTTC
TRBV18	few	TRBJ1-4	NA	CASSPQGQKLFF	TGTGCCAGCTCACCCCAGGGTCAGAAACTGTTTTTT
TRBV21-1	few	TRBJ2-7	NA	CASSCEGYSYEQYF	TGTGCCAGCAGCTGCGAGGGATACTCCTACGAGCAGTACTTC
TRBV11-2	NA	TRBJ2-1	NA	CASSWTASSYNEQFF	TGTGCCAGCAGCTGGACGGCTAGCTCCTACAATGAGCAGTTCTTC
TRBV13	few	TRBJ2-6	NA	CASSLEVGANVLTF	TGTGCCAGCAGCTTAGAGGTAGGGGCCAACGTCCTGACTTTC
TRBV2	NA	TRBJ1-1	TRBD1	CASSATGGDTEAFF	TGTGCCAGCAGTGCAACAGGGGGTGACACTGAAGCTTTCTTT